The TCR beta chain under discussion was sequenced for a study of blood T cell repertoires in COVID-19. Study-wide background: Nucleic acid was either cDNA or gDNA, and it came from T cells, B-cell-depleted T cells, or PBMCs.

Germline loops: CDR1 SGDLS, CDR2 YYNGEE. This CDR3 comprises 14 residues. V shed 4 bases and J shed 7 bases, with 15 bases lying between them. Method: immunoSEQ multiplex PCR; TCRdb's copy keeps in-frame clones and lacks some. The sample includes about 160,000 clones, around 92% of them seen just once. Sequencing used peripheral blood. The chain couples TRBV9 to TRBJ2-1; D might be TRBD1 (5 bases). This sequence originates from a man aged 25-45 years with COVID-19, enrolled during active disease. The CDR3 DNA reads TGTGCCAGCAGCCCACCAAGGGCAGGGAATGAGCAGTTCTTC. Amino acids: CASSPPRAGNEQFF.